These T cell receptor beta chains were read from a single sample in a study of blood T cell repertoires in COVID-19. The table came from immunoSEQ multiplex PCR; TCRdb's copy has only in-frame clones and leaves some out. The sample lists more than 45,000 clones; around 86% were seen once. The sequencing sample was made of peripheral blood. The receptors were sampled from a woman aged 80 or over with COVID-19, enrolled during active disease. The CDR3 runs from the conserved cysteine through the conserved F or W.

>TRBV6-6|TRBJ2-7
CASRPSGGAYEQYF
>TRBV19|TRBJ1-5
CASSIPPRGQPQHF
>TRBV5-1|TRBJ1-1
CASSFWTGGNTEAFF
>TRBV7-9|TRBJ1-1
CASSAGQGMNTEAFF
>TRBV6-5|TRBJ2-3
CASSTDRGLTDTQYF
>TRBV28|TRBJ2-7
CASSLGPPAGPGYEQYF
>TRBV5-1|TRBJ1-1
CASSRLSDTGGTEAFF
>TRBV5-4|TRBJ2-1
CASSLSGGGRRSNEQFF
>TRBV6-5|TRBJ2-5
CASIRDSAGETQYF
>TRBV28|TRBJ1-1
CASRTDTEAFF
>TRBV7-9|TRBJ2-7
CASSLDTYYEQYF
>TRBV4-2|TRBJ2-1
CASSLGGDRVIYEQFF
>TRBV19|TRBJ1-3
CASRPGGPGNTIYF
>TRBV6-4|TRBJ1-6
CASSEGTDNSPLHF
>TRBV6-1|TRBJ1-3
CASSERDRGSGNTIYF
>TRBV18|TRBJ1-2
CASSPSRGYGYTF
>TRBV7-8|TRBJ1-5
CASSLSEAGGGRNQPQHF
>TRBV2|TRBJ1-2
CASKIQVPANYGYTF
>TRBV4-2|TRBJ1-2
CASSQYEGQYGYTF
>TRBV27|TRBJ1-1
CASSIVGLLNTEAFF
>TRBV6-1|TRBJ1-2
CASSEGQLLTGYTF
>TRBV28|TRBJ1-2
CASRGSYGYTF
>TRBV18|TRBJ1-2
CASAQRVDRVHGYTF
>TRBV5-1|TRBJ1-5
CASSLDRGDQPQHF
>TRBV9|TRBJ1-3
CASSVTSSGNTIYF
>TRBV15|TRBJ1-4
CATLNPNGDEKLFF
>TRBV5-6|TRBJ2-3
CASSRGQGTSSTDTQYF
>TRBV4-1|TRBJ1-5
CASSQTVQNQPQHF
>TRBV27|TRBJ2-1
CASSPSRPDRGSFF
>TRBV30|TRBJ1-5
CAWSPARGPGSNQPQHF
>TRBV27|TRBJ1-5
CASSRAGGSNQPQHF
>TRBV28|TRBJ1-4
CASSPRSGGGEKLFF
>TRBV19|TRBJ2-1
CASNPGTSGYNEQFF
>TRBV19|TRBJ1-1
CASYPRGSTEAFF
>TRBV18|TRBJ2-5
CASSRQGQETQYF
>TRBV18|TRBJ2-2
CASSRPGGTNTGELFF
>TRBV2|TRBJ2-3
CASRARITRGFTDTQYF
>TRBV27|TRBJ1-5
CASSLSPRGRYQPQHF
>TRBV30|TRBJ1-4
CAWSAKGATNEKLFF
>TRBV10-3|TRBJ1-5
CAISGAGFQPQHF
>TRBV11-2|TRBJ2-1
CASSQLRGGDEQFF
>TRBV5-1|TRBJ1-5
CASSLAPTGSNQPQHF